Shown below are 2 T cell receptor beta chains from a single sample sequenced in a study of CD4 T cell repertoires in COVID-19. Assay used: immunoSEQ multiplex PCR; TCRdb lists only in-frame clones, some missing. The sample includes approximately 75,000 clones, around 82% of them seen just once. This specimen was CD4+ T cells from peripheral blood, taken after recovery from COVID-19. All receptors derive from a human donor who had COVID-19.

The V call is TRBV6-5, the J call TRBJ1-1; possibly TRBD1 for D (5 bases). The CDR3 loop spans 12 amino acids. CDR1 and CDR2 from the germline V gene are MNHEY and SVGAGI. Trimming took off 2 bases at V and 6 bases at J, with 7 bases between the two ends. The CDR3 DNA sequence: TGTGCCAGCAGTTACCGGGGCTCTGAAGCTTTCTTT. Residues: CASSYRGSEAFF.

This clone was recorded a few times. The genes are TRBV24-1 and TRBJ2-5; possibly TRBD1 or TRBD2 for D (5 bases each). Germline CDR1 KGHDR, CDR2 SFDVKD. CDR3 length: 13 amino acids. V was trimmed by 3 bases and J by 5 bases, leaving 9 bases between them. The CDR3 loop is CATSDGGRETQYF. CDR3 DNA: TGTGCCACCAGTGATGGGGGAAGGGAGACCCAGTACTTC.